This T cell receptor beta chain was retrieved from a study of cytomegalovirus exposure and HLA in healthy donors. Study details: Among the 300 to 450 genotyped donors, over 70% were placed in the Caucasian-associated ancestry cluster.

Whole-study findings and limits: The number of N-insertions in an Asian-associated ancestry cluster was reportedly below the roughly 620-donor mean in a later analysis. Later, an analysis found that common viral pathogens appeared to be linked with several of the most significant clusters.

Notes on this clone: Its specificity is unknown.

Donors in the study were healthy people who gave bone marrow. Primers for the PCR totalled 60 Vbeta and 13 Jbeta. Assay used: immunoSEQ multiplex PCR; TCRdb lists only in-frame clones, some missing. The sample lists about 140,000 clones, about 70% seen once, with 4% to 5.5% in the top ten. CDR1 is WSHSY and CDR2 is SAAADI in the germline V gene. V was clipped by 6 bases and J by 4 bases; unmatched bases: 10. CDR3 length equals 15 residues. The chain joins TRBV10-2 to TRBJ2-7, with TRBD1 matching 9 bases. The receptor was derived from a man aged 60 to 75 in good health and CMV-seronegative. Sequenced sample: PBMCs. The CDR3 here is CASRTGTGYSYEQYF. In nucleotides, the CDR3 is TGCGCCAGCAGGACCGGGACAGGGTATTCGTACGAGCAGTACTTC.